The entry below describes one TCR beta chain. What it binds is unknown. The source of the sample is a study of vaccination effects on CD4 cells after COVID-19. Study as a whole: Sampling occurred a median 72 days post second dose, range 14 to 241. IL-2 at about 10 IU/ml and peptides at roughly 10 ug/ml were added to cultured PBMC, around 2 million per well.

CD4+ T cell isolation took place after approximately 11 days of culture. From March to December 2020, the person had a SARS-CoV-2 infection that was confirmed by PCR. Each participant was given two doses of one vaccine (BNT162b2 or mRNA-1273). Days 3 and 7 were when half the medium was replaced with IL-2 medium. Points from the study as a whole: Long after vaccination, the clones induced by infection and by vaccine shrank markedly in size.

Repertoires were generated with immunoSEQ multiplex PCR, while TCRdb's copy carries only in-frame clones and drops some. This sample carries some 40,000 clones, over 65% of them seen once, and the ten largest clones take 3% to 4%. V was shortened by 2 bases and J by 4 bases, with 8 bases between the two germline ends. Germline lookup yields CDR1 MNHEY and CDR2 SMNVEV (reference sequence). CDR3 length equals 13 residues. The chain combines TRBV27 with TRBJ1-1; no definite D call. The material sequenced was CD4+ T cells from PBMCs cultured without peptide, taken after COVID-19 vaccination. This receptor was obtained from a human donor who had a prior SARS-CoV-2 infection. The CDR3 DNA is TGTGCCAGCAGTTTACGGGTGAGCACTGAAGCTTTCTTT. The encoded protein is CASSLRVSTEAFF.